This T cell receptor beta chain was observed in a study of blood T cell repertoires in COVID-19. Study background: Donors in the United States, Italy and Spain gave samples during acute or convalescent COVID-19. T cells, B-cell-depleted T cells, or PBMCs supplied cDNA or gDNA.

The table came from immunoSEQ multiplex PCR; TCRdb's copy has only in-frame clones and leaves some out. The sample has about 68,000 clones, roughly 84% seen once. CDR1 and CDR2 (germline): MNHEY, SVGAGI. Trimming cost V 5 bases and J 1 base; bases outside gene matches: 7. The CDR3 has 15 amino acids. The receptor's source is a man older than 75 with acute or convalescent COVID-19. Material for sequencing was peripheral blood. This rearrangement joins TRBV6-5 to TRBJ2-7; 8 bases match TRBD2. This CDR3 is CASSRSGTRSYEQYF. DNA for the CDR3: TGTGCCAGCAGTCGTTCCGGGACTAGATCCTACGAGCAGTACTTC.